What follows describes a single TCR beta chain. The same CDR3 is also encoded by other DNA sequences in this sample. Authors' data handling: How many nucleated cells were present was estimated from reference gene primer amplification. The assay was immunoSEQ multiplex PCR, and TCRdb's table has in-frame clones only and misses some. Clone size and the V and J calls come from that table; the DNA yielded D and trimming. The data contain over 140,000 clones, around 80% of them singletons. CDR3 length: 15 residues. The V segment lost 6 bases and the J segment 0 bases; nucleotides outside the gene matches: 5. CDR1 is SGHRS and CDR2 is YFSETQ in the germline V gene. The data are from a study of blood T cell repertoires in COVID-19. Across the whole study: The United States, Italy and Spain provided the acute and convalescent COVID-19 samples. The cDNA or gDNA used as material had been derived from T cells, B-cell-depleted T cells, or PBMCs.

This sequence joins TRBV5-1 and TRBJ2-3; TRBD2 aligns across 9 bases. The sample was peripheral blood. The sequence was obtained from a woman aged 80 or over with active or convalescent COVID-19. DNA for the CDR3: TGCGCCAGCATGCGGCTAGCGGGAAGCACAGATACGCAGTATTTT. Translation: CASMRLAGSTDTQYF.